The clone carrying this T cell receptor beta chain has a count of ten or more. Its antigen remains unidentified. One end of the junction is discordant with germline, which a read error may explain. These data originate in a study of T cells in Graves' hyperthyroidism and ophthalmopathy. General study points: The majority of expanded thyroid clonotypes above 0.001 also appeared in blood.

Researchers took RNA transcripts and amplified the TCR beta CDR3 regions from them. A set of HTBI primers served as the primers for a first-round RT-PCR of the TCR CDR3. TCRdb re-analysed the multiplex PCR reads in MiXCR, keeping a single row per CDR3 protein. Of under 250,000 distinct CDR3 sequences listed, approximately 25% were seen once; the top ten hold roughly 40%. This sequence originates from a woman aged 40 to 49 with Graves' ophthalmopathy. The sequencing sample was made of blood.

CDR3 residues: CASRKVGESSYEQHF. In DNA form, the CDR3 reads TGTGCCAGTAGAAAAGTCGGAGAGTCTTCCTACGAGCAGCACTTC. The chain carries TRBV19 and TRBJ2-7; D gene ambiguous. The CDR3 spans 15 residues. CDR1 LNHDA and CDR2 SQIVND come from the germline V gene (reference sequence).